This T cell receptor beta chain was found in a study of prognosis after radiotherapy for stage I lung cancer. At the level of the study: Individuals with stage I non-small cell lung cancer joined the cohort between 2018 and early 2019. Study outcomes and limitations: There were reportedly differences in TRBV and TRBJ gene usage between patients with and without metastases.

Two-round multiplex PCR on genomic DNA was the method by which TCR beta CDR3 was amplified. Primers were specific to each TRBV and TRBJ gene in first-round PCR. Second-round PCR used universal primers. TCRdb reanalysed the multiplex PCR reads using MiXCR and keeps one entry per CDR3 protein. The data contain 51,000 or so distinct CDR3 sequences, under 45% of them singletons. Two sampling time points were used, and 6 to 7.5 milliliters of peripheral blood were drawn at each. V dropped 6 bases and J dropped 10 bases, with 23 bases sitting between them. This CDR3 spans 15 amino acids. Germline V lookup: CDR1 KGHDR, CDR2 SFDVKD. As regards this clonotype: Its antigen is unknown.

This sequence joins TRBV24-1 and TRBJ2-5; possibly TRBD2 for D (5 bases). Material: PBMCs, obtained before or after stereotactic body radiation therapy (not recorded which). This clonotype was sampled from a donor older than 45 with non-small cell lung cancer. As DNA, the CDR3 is TGTGCCACCAGTTATTCGAGGGCATGGGCTGTCAGCCAGTACTTC. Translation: CATSYSRAWAVSQYF.